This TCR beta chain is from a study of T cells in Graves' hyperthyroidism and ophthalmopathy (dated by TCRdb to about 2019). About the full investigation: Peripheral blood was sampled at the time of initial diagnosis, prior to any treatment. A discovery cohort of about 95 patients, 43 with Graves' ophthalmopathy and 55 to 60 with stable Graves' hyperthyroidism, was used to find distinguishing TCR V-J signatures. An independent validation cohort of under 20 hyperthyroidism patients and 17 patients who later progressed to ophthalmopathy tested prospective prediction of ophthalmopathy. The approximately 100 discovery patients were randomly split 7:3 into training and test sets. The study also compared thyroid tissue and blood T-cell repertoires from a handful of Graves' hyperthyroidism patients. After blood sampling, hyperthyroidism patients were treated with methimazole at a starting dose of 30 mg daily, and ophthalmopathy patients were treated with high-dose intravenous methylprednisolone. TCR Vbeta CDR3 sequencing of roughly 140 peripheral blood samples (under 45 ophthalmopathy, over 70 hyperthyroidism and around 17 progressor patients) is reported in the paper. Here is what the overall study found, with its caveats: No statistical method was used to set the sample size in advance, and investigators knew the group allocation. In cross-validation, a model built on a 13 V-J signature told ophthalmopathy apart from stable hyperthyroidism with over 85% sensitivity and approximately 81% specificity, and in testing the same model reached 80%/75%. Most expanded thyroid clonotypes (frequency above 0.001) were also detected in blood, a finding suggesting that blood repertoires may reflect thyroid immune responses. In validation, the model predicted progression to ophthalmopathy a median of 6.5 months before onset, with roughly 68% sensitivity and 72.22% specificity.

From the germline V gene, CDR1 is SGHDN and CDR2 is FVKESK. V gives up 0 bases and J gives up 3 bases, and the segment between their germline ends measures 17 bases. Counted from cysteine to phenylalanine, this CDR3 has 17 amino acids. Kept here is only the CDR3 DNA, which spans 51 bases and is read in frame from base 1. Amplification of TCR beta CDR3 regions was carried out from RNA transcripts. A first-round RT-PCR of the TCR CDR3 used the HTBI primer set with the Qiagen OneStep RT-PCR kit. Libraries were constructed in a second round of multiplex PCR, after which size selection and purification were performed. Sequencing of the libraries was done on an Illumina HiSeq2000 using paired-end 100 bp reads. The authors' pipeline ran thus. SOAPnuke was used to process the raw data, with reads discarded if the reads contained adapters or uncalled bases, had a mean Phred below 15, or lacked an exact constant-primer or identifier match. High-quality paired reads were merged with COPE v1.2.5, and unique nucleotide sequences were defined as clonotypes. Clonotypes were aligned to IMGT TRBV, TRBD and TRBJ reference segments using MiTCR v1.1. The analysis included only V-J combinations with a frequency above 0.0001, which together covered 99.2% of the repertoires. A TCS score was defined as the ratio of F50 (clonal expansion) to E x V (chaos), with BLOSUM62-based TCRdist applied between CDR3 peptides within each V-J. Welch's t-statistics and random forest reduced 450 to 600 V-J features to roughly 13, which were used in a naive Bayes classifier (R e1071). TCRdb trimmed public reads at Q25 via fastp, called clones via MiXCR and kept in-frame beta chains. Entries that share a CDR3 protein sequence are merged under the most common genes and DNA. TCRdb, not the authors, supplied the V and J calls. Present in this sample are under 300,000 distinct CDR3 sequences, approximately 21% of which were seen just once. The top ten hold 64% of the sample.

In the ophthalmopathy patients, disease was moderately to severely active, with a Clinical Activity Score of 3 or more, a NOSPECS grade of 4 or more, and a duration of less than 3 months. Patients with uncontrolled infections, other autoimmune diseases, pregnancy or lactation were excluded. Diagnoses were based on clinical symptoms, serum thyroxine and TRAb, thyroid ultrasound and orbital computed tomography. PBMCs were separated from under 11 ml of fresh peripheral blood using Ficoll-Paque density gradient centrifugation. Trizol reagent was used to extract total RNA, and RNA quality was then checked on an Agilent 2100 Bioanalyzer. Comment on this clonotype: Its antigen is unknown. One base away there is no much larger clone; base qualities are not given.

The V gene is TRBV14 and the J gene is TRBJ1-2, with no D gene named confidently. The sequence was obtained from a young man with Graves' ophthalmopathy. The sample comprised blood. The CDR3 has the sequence CASSQEGGLRGDYGYTF. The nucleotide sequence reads TGTGCCAGCAGCCAAGAAGGAGGCCTCAGAGGCGACTATGGCTACACCTTC.